These 29 T cell receptor beta chains share one sample of origin, sequenced in a study of T cells after yellow fever vaccination. TCRdb re-derived calls from the 5' RACE reads in MiXCR, one entry per CDR3 protein. The sample includes about 330,000 distinct CDR3 sequences, around 6.8% of them seen just once. This material consisted of PBMCs, taken 35 to 50 days after the first yellow fever vaccination. Receptor source: a man younger than 30 who received the YFV17D yellow fever vaccine.

CDR3 loop: CASSLYWSDAEAFF. CDR3 sequence (DNA): TGTGCCAGCAGCTTATATTGGTCAGACGCTGAAGCTTTCTTT. The chain links TRBV7-2 to TRBJ1-1; D is unclear. Germline CDR1 SGHTA, CDR2 FQGNSA. There are 14 residues in the CDR3. V was cut by 2 bases and J by 6 bases, with 13 bases left in between.

This clonotype was seen a handful of times. The gene calls are TRBV5-1 and TRBJ1-1; D might be TRBD1 (5 bases). Germline V gives CDR1 SGHRS, CDR2 YFSETQ. CDR3 length equals 13 residues. V was clipped by 4 bases and J by 4 bases, with 11 bases between them. In DNA, the CDR3 is TGCGCCAGCAGCGCTACAGGCTCCACTGAAGCTTTCTTT. Its translation is CASSATGSTEAFF.

The genes are TRBV6-2 or TRBV6-3 and TRBJ1-4, with unresolved D. V gave up 8 bases and J gave up 4 bases, with 11 bases separating them. The CDR3 extends over 13 amino acids. From germline, CDR1 is MNHEY and CDR2 SVGEGT. CDR3 protein: CASGGRFNEKLFF. CDR3 sequence (DNA): TGTGCCAGCGGCGGCAGGTTTAATGAAAAACTGTTTTTT.

This clonotype was found a few times. The chain recombines TRBV28 with TRBJ2-7, with TRBD2 as a possible D gene (6 bases). The germline gives CDR1 MDHEN, CDR2 SYDVKM. Trimming cost V 5 bases and J 3 bases, with 14 bases left between them. This CDR3 is built from 14 residues. The CDR3 protein is CASSASGVGYEQYV. CDR3 nucleotides: TGTGCCAGCAGTGCATCGGGGGTTGGCTACGAGCAGTACGTC.

This chain uses TRBV20-1 with TRBJ2-1, with D uncertain. The V end lost 5 bases, the J end lost 8 bases, and 10 bases lay between the germline ends. Looked up from germline, CDR1 is DFQATT and CDR2 is SNEGSKA (reference sequence). This CDR3 spans 11 amino acids. CDR3 DNA sequence: TGCAGTGCTGGTCAAGGGTATGAGCAGTTCTTC. Translating it yields CSAGQGYEQFF.

The V call is TRBV10-3, the J call TRBJ2-3; unclear D gene. V was trimmed by 8 bases and J by 4 bases, leaving 13 bases between them. Germline-derived CDR1 and CDR2 are ENHRY and SYGVKD. This CDR3 has 13 residues. The CDR3 DNA sequence: TGTGCCATCGCTCGGCCGCCAGCAGATACGCAGTATTTT. Its translation is CAIARPPADTQYF.

The rearrangement links TRBV29-1 to TRBJ2-7; possibly TRBD1 or TRBD2 for D (5 bases each). V dropped 6 bases and J dropped 5 bases, with 23 bases sitting between them. CDR3 length: 15 amino acids. The germline CDR1 and CDR2 sequences are SQVTM and ANQGSEA. The CDR3: CSVQAGTANADEQYF. The CDR3 region has the DNA TGCAGCGTGCAGGCCGGGACCGCAAACGCGGACGAGCAGTACTTC.

This clonotype was detected a few times. This chain connects TRBV12-3 or TRBV12-4 to TRBJ2-3; TRBD2 aligns across 11 bases. The CDR3 loop spans 16 amino acids. The V gene end was trimmed by 4 bases and the J gene end by 3 bases; junction bases not matched to a gene: 6. The CDR3 region has the DNA TGTGCCAGCAGTTCGAAATGGACTAGCGGGACAGATACGCAGTATTTT. This sequence encodes CASSSKWTSGTDTQYF.

Many counts were recorded for this clonotype. The genes are TRBV5-4 and TRBJ2-3; D might be TRBD2 (5 bases). Germline CDR1 SGHNT, CDR2 YYREEE (reference sequence). The CDR3 totals 15 residues. Trimming cost V 2 bases and J 3 bases, with 13 bases left between them. This CDR3 reads CASSFDLAETDTQYF. CDR3 nucleotides: TGTGCCAGCAGCTTCGATCTAGCAGAAACAGATACGCAGTATTTT.

This chain's CDR3 is CASRQGLSNQPQHF. As DNA, the CDR3 is TGTGCCAGCAGGCAGGGGCTCAGCAATCAGCCCCAGCATTTT. The rearrangement links TRBV5-5 to TRBJ1-5; D may be TRBD1 (6 bases). Trimming pared 5 bases from V and 1 base from J, leaving 10 bases between. The CDR3 covers 14 residues. Per germline, CDR1 SGHKS and CDR2 YYEKEE (reference sequence).

This clonotype was picked up many times. The rearrangement joins TRBV4-1 to TRBJ2-3; D possibly matches TRBD1 or TRBD2 (5 bases each). The ends were cut back, 0 bases at V and 0 bases at J, with 10 bases in the middle. Germline V gene sequence: CDR1 MGHRA, CDR2 YSYEKL. The CDR3 is 16 residues long. The CDR3: CASSQDWDASTDTQYF. The CDR3 DNA reads as TGCGCCAGCAGCCAAGATTGGGACGCCAGCACAGATACGCAGTATTTT.

This clonotype has only a few counts. This chain joins TRBV9 and TRBJ1-3; 10 bases fit TRBD1. The CDR3 length is 14 residues. Per germline, CDR1 SGDLS and CDR2 YYNGEE. The V and J ends lost 3 bases and 6 bases, in that order; junction bases with no gene match: 3. Here the CDR3 DNA reads TGTGCCAGCAGCGAGGGACAGGGGAAAAACACCATATATTTT. As protein: CASSEGQGKNTIYF.

The chain is built from TRBV5-1 and TRBJ2-5; D is tentatively TRBD1 or TRBD2 (6 bases each). The CDR3 consists of 13 residues. Germline CDR1 and CDR2: SGHRS and YFSETQ. Trimming shortened V by 4 bases and J by 2 bases, and 9 bases separated the two germline ends. The CDR3 nucleotides are TGCGCCAGCAGCGGAGGGGGGCAAGAGACCCAGTACTTC. It yields the protein CASSGGGQETQYF.

V gene TRBV11-1 combines with J gene TRBJ2-3; D unclear. Germline CDR1 reads SGHAT; CDR2 reads FQDESV (reference sequence). This CDR3 region has 14 residues. With 4 bases removed from V and 6 bases from J, the gap between germline ends came to 14 bases. CDR3 coding DNA: TGTGCCAGCAGCTCCCTAGGCCACGGGGATACGCAGTATTTT. This translates into CASSSLGHGDTQYF.

The chain recombines TRBV13 with TRBJ2-7, with 9 bases matching TRBD2. This CDR3 comprises 15 residues. Trimming removed 6 bases from V and 0 bases from J; junction bases left unmatched: 6. Germline values: CDR1 PRHDT, CDR2 FYEKMQ (reference sequence). CDR3 amino acids: CASRSSGGPSYEQYF. The CDR3, as DNA: TGTGCCAGCAGAAGTAGCGGGGGTCCCTCCTACGAGCAGTACTTC.

The chain uses TRBV5-5 and TRBJ2-1, with 8 positions matching TRBD2. CDR3 length: 17 residues. CDR1 and CDR2 from the germline V gene are SGHKS and YYEKEE (reference sequence). V was clipped by 3 bases and J by 2 bases; unmatched bases: 10. The CDR3 loop is CASSSRPPGLAYNEQFF. The CDR3 bases are TGTGCCAGCAGCTCACGACCCCCGGGACTAGCCTACAATGAGCAGTTCTTC.

The sample holds a few counts of this clonotype. V usage is TRBV4-3 and J usage is TRBJ2-3; D unresolved. There are 15 residues in the CDR3. Deletions cut 0 bases from V and 12 bases from J, with 19 bases between. Germline V gene sequence: CDR1 LGHNA, CDR2 YSLEER. CDR3 in amino acids: CASSQDHLVGQTQYF. CDR3 nucleotides: TGCGCCAGCAGCCAAGACCATTTAGTGGGCCAGACCCAGTATTTT.

The chain links TRBV12-3 or TRBV12-4 to TRBJ1-1; a possible D gene is TRBD1 (6 bases). V lost 8 bases and J lost 3, with 16 bases in between. The CDR3 spans 14 residues. The CDR3 protein is CASHRAGADTEAFF. The CDR3 DNA reads as TGTGCCAGCCACCGGGCGGGGGCGGACACTGAAGCTTTCTTT.

The rearrangement joins TRBV10-3 to TRBJ1-1; a possible D gene is TRBD1 (5 bases). The CDR3 runs 14 residues. The germline gives CDR1 ENHRY, CDR2 SYGVKD. V was shortened by 5 bases and J by 0 bases, with 10 bases between the two germline ends. The CDR3, as DNA: TGTGCCATCAGTCCGGGGGGGTTGAACACTGAAGCTTTCTTT. It translates to CAISPGGLNTEAFF.

This clonotype has ten or more counts. The chain recombines TRBV15 with TRBJ2-4; D unclear. The V gene's germline CDR1 is LNHNV and CDR2 YYDKDF (reference sequence). This CDR3 contains 13 residues. V was clipped by 5 bases and J by 2 bases, with 7 bases between them. CDR3 DNA: TGTGCCACCAGCGGAGTAACCAAAAACATTCAGTACTTC. This sequence encodes CATSGVTKNIQYF.

The chain uses TRBV15 and TRBJ2-2, with D possibly matching TRBD2 (7 bases). Trimming left V 8 bases short and J 0 bases short, with 19 bases between. This CDR3 has 17 residues. Germline assignment: CDR1 LNHNV and CDR2 YYDKDF (reference sequence). CDR3 sequence reads: CATPRGSGTTNTGELFF. The DNA for the CDR3 is TGTGCCACCCCCAGGGGATCCGGGACTACGAACACCGGGGAGCTGTTTTTT.

The J gene is TRBJ2-6, the V gene TRBV12-3 or TRBV12-4; D possibly corresponds to TRBD1 (6 bases). The CDR3 is 22 residues long. The V end was cut by 3 bases, the J end by 4 bases, with 31 bases between. The CDR3 coding sequence is TGTGCCAGCAGTTTCCGTCGAATTCGTCCAGGGGTCGGTGATTCCGGGGCCAACGTCCTGACTTTC. Amino acid sequence: CASSFRRIRPGVGDSGANVLTF.

This clonotype was observed a few times. The chain carries TRBV10-3 and TRBJ2-2, with 9 bases matching TRBD1. Germline V CDR1 and CDR2: ENHRY, SYGVKD. The junction had 3 bases not matched to a gene; V was cut back by 6 bases and J by 1 base. The CDR3 is 15 amino acids. The CDR3 loop reads CAISNRGQNTGELFF. CDR3 nucleotide sequence: TGTGCCATCAGCAACAGGGGGCAGAACACCGGGGAGCTGTTTTTT.

The chain joins TRBV12-3 or TRBV12-4 to TRBJ2-3; tentatively, D is TRBD2 (5 bases). V lost 3 bases, J lost 8 bases, and 12 bases lay in between. The CDR3 covers 13 residues. The CDR3 DNA follows: TGTGCCAGCAGTTTTAGGGCGGCGGGTACGCAGTATTTT. Encoded protein: CASSFRAAGTQYF.

The CDR3 bases are TGTGCCAGCACCCCGCGAAGACTGGGGGCCGGGGAGCTGTTTTTT. It translates to CASTPRRLGAGELFF. This chain joins TRBV6-2 or TRBV6-3 and TRBJ2-2; D might be TRBD1 or TRBD2, each matching 5 bases. This CDR3 spans 15 amino acids. V lost 7 bases and J 6 bases, leaving 18 bases between the germline ends. The germline V gene has CDR1 MNHEY and CDR2 SVGEGT.

Ten or more counts support this clonotype. The chain uses TRBV6-2 or TRBV6-3 and TRBJ2-1; TRBD2 might be the D (7 bases). V was clipped by 6 bases and J by 7 bases, with 13 bases between them. CDR1 is MNHEY, CDR2 SVGEGT, per germline. There are 13 residues in the CDR3. The DNA of the CDR3 is TGTGCCAGCAGCCTGGGGGGGCCAAATGAGCAGTTCTTC. Translation: CASSLGGPNEQFF.

CDR3 protein: CASSLGGYTGWNTEAFF. In nucleotides, the CDR3 is TGTGCCAGCAGCTTAGGGGGGTATACAGGCTGGAACACTGAAGCTTTCTTT. This chain uses TRBV7-6 with TRBJ1-1; D perhaps matches TRBD1 (5 bases). CDR1 is SGHVS, CDR2 FNYEAQ, per germline. V was shortened by 1 base and J by 1 base, with 16 bases between the two germline ends. There are 17 residues in the CDR3.

In this sample, this clonotype turned up a few times. The chain combines TRBV12-5 with TRBJ1-3; D not resolved. The CDR3 runs to 15 residues. Germline V CDR1 and CDR2: LGHNT, FRNRAP. The ends were cut back, 0 bases at V and 2 bases at J, with 8 bases in the middle. CDR3 protein: CASGLVLGAGNTIYF. CDR3 nucleotide sequence: TGTGCTAGTGGTTTGGTACTTGGAGCTGGAAACACCATATATTTT.

This clonotype was recorded a few times. This chain joins TRBV23-1 and TRBJ1-4, with unresolved D. TRBV23-1 is an ORF, with its function uncertain. This CDR3 contains 14 residues. The V end was cut by 6 bases, the J end by 2 bases, with 10 bases between. In DNA form, the CDR3 reads TGCGCCAGCAGCCCAACCGTTACTAATGAAAAACTGTTTTTT. Encoded protein: CASSPTVTNEKLFF.